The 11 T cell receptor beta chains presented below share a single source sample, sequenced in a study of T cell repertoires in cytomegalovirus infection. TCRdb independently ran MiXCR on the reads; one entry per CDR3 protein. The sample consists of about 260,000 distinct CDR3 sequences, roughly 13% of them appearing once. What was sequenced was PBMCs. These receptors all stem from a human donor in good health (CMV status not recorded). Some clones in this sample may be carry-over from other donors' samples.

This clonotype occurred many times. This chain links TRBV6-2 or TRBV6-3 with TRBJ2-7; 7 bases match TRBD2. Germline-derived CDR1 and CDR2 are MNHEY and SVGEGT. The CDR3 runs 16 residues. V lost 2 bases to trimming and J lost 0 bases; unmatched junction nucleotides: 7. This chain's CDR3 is CASSYVRGGNSYEQYF. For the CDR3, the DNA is TGTGCCAGCAGTTACGTTCGCGGGGGAAACTCCTACGAGCAGTACTTC.

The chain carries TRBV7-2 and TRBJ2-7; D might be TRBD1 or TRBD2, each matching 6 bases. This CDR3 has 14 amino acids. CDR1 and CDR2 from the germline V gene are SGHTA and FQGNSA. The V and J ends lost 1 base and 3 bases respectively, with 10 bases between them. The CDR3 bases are TGTGCCAGCAGCTTAGTAGGGGGACTCTACGAGCAGTACTTC. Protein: CASSLVGGLYEQYF.

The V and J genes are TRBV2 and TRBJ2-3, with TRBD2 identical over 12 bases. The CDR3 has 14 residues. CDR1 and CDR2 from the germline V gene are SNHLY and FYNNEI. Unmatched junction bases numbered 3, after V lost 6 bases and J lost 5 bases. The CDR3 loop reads CASRMTSGGDTQYF. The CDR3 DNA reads TGTGCCAGCAGGATGACTAGCGGGGGAGATACGCAGTATTTT.

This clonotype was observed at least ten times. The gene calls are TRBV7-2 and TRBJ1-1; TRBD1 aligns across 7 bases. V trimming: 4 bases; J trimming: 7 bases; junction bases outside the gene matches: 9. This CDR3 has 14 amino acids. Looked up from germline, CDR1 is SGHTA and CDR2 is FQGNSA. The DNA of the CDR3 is TGTGCCAGCAGCTCGCAACAGGGGTACGGTGAAGCTTTCTTT. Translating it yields CASSSQQGYGEAFF.

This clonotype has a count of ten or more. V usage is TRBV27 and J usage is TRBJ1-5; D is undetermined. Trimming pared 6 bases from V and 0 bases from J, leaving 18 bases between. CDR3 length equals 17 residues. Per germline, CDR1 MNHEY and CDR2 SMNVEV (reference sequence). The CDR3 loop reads CASSSTVFKSSNQPQHF. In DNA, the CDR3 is TGTGCCAGCAGCTCGACGGTATTCAAAAGTAGCAATCAGCCCCAGCATTTT.

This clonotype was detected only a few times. CDR3 DNA: TGCGCCAGCAGCTTGACTAGCGGGGTCACAGATACGCAGTATTTT. Its translation: CASSLTSGVTDTQYF. The chain has TRBV5-1 and TRBJ2-3, with 10 bases fitting TRBD2. Germline CDR1 reads SGHRS; CDR2 reads YFSETQ. This CDR3 region has 15 residues. Germline trimming cut 1 base from V and 2 bases from J; bases unmatched to any gene: 1.

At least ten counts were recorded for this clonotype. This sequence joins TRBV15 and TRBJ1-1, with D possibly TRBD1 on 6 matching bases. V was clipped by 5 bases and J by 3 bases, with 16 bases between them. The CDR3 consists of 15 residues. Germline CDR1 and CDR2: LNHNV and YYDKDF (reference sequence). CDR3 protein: CATSRERGSHTEAFF. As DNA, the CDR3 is TGTGCCACCAGCCGGGAAAGGGGGAGCCACACTGAAGCTTTCTTT.

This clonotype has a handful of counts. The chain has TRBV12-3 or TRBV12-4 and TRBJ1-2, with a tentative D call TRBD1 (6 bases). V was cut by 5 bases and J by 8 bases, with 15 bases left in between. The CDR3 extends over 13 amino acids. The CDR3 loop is CASSPQGSRGYTF. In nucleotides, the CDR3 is TGTGCCAGCAGTCCACAGGGTTCTCGGGGCTACACCTTC.

The DNA for the CDR3 is TGTGCCACGTACGGGACCTCTGGAAACACCATATATTTT. Amino acids: CATYGTSGNTIYF. V is TRBV6-6 and J is TRBJ1-3; possibly TRBD1 for D (5 bases). Germline V gene sequence: CDR1 MNHNY, CDR2 SVGAGI (reference sequence). This CDR3 has 13 residues. The V gene lost 10 bases and the J gene lost 0 bases, with 10 bases spanning the gap.

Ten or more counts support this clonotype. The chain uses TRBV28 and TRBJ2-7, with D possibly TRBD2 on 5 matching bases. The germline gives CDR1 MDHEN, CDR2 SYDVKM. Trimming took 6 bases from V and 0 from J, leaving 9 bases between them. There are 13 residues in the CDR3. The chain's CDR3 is CASSKGVSYEQYF. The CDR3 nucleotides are TGTGCCAGCAGCAAGGGAGTCTCCTACGAGCAGTACTTC.

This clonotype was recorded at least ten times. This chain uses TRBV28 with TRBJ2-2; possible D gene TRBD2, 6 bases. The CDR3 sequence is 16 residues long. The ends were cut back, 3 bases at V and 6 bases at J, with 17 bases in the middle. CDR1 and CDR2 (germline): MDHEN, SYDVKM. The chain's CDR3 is CASSLLAGLRAGELFF. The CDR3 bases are TGTGCCAGCAGTTTGCTCGCGGGGTTACGGGCCGGGGAGCTGTTTTTT.